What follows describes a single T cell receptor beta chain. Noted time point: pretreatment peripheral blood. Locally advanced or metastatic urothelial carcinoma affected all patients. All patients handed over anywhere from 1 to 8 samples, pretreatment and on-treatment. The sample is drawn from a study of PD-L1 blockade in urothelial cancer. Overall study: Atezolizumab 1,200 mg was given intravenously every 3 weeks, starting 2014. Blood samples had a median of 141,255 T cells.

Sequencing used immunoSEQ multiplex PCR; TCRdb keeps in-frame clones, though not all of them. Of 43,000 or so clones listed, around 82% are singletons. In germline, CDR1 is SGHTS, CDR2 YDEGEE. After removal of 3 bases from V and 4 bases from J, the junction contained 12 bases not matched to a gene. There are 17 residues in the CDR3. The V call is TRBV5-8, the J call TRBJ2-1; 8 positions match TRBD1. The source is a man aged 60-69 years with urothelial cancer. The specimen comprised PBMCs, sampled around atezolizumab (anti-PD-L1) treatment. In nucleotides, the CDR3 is TGTGCCAGCAGCTCCCTACCGACAGGGGTTATGTACAATGAGCAGTTCTTC. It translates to CASSSLPTGVMYNEQFF. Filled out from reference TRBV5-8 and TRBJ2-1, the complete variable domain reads EAGVTQSPTHLIKTRGQQATLRCSPISGHTSVYWYQQALGLGLQFLLWYDEGEERNRGNFPPRFSGRQFPNYSSELNVNALELEDSALYLCASSSLPTGVMYNEQFFGPGTRLTVL.